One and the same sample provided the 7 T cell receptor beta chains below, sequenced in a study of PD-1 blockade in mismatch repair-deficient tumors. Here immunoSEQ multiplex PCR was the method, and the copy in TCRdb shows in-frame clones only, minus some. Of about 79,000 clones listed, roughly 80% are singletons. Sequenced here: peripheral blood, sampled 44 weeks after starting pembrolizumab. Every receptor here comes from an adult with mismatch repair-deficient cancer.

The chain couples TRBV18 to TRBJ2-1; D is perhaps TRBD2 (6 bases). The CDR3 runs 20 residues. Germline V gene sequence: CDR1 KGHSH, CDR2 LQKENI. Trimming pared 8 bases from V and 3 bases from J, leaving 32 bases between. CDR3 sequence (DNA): TGTGCCAGCGACTCTCCCTTGGGGCCCATCCTAGCGCGCTTCTACAATGAGCAGTTCTTC. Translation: CASDSPLGPILARFYNEQFF.

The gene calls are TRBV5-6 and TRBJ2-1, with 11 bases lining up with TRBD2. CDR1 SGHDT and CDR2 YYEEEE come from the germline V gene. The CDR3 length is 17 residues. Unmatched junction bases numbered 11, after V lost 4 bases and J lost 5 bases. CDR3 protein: CASSDRVAGGIDNEQFF. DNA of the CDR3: TGTGCCAGCAGCGATAGGGTAGCGGGAGGGATCGACAATGAGCAGTTCTTC.

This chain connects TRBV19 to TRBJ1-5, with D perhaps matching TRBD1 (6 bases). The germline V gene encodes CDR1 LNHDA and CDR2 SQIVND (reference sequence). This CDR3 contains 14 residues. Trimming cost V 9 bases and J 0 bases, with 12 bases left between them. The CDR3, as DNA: TGTGCCAGCGCCGGGACACTTAGCAATCAGCCCCAGCATTTT. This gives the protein CASAGTLSNQPQHF. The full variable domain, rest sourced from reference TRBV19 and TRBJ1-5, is DGGITQSPKYLFRKEGQNVTLSCEQNLNHDAMYWYRQDPGQGLRLIYYSQIVNDFQKGDIAEGYSVSREKKESFPLTVTSAQKNPTAFYLCASAGTLSNQPQHFGDGTRLSIL.

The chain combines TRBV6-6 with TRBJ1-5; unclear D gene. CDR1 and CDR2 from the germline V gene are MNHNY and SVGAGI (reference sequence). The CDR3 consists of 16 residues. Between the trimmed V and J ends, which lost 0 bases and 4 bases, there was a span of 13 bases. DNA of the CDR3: TGTGCCAGCAGTTACTCCGATTCGGGAATTAATCAGCCCCAGCATTTT. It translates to CASSYSDSGINQPQHF.

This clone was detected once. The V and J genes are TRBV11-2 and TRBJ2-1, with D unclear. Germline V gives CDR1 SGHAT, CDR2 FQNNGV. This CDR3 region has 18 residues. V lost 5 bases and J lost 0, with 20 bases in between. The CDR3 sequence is CASSPDGPPPSSYNEQFF. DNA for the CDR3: TGTGCCAGCAGCCCAGATGGGCCCCCACCGAGCTCCTACAATGAGCAGTTCTTC.

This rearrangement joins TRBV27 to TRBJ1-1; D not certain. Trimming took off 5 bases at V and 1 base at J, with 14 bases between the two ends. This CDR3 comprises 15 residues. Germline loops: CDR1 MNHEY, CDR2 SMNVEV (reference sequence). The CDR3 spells CASSHDARANTEAFF. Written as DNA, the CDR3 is TGTGCCAGCAGTCACGATGCGAGGGCGAACACTGAAGCTTTCTTT.

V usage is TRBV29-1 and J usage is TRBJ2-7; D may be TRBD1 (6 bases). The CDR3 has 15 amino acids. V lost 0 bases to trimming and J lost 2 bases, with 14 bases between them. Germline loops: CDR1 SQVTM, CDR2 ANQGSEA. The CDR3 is CSVEERTVSTYEQYF. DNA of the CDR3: TGCAGCGTTGAAGAGAGGACAGTCAGTACCTACGAGCAGTACTTC.